These T cell receptor beta chains were read from a single sample in a study of CD8 T cells in ankylosing spondylitis. A single record per CDR3 protein comes from TCRdb applying MiXCR to the 5' RACE reads. The sample has 200,000 to 250,000 distinct CDR3 sequences; just under 7.5% are singletons. Specimen: blood, either unsorted or a sorted T cell fraction (not recorded which). These receptors originate from a male donor with ankylosing spondylitis. Each CDR3 is given with its conserved first and last residue. A D gene is named only where the DNA matches it firmly. Part of the rows lack a size; the others show once, few, many or a class for expanded clones.

TRBV28	TRBJ2-1	NA	TRBD2	TGTGCCAGCAGTCCCATAGCGGGAGTGGGAAATGAGCAGTTCTTC	CASSPIAGVGNEQFF
TRBV29-1	TRBJ1-3	NA	TRBD1	TGCAGCGTTGAGACAGGGATCTCTGGAAACACCATATATTTT	CSVETGISGNTIYF
TRBV25-1	TRBJ1-1	many	TRBD1	TGTGCCAGCATCCAGGGGGCCGGCACTGAAGCTTTCTTT	CASIQGAGTEAFF
TRBV6-2/TRBV6-3	TRBJ2-7	NA	TRBD2	TGTGCCAGCAGCGGGACACCTACGGCAGGGACTAGCGGGAGGGACCTACGAGAGCAGTACTTC	CASSGTPTAGTSGRDLREQYF
TRBV12-3/TRBV12-4	TRBJ2-5	many	NA	TGTGCCAGCAGTTTTAGAGAAGAGACCCAGTACTTC	CASSFREETQYF
TRBV28	TRBJ1-5	many	NA	TGTGCCAGCAGTTTGTTAAGGGAGGAACAGCCCCAGCATTTT	CASSLLREEQPQHF
TRBV29-1	TRBJ1-1	many	NA	TGCAGCGTTCTGGGATTGAACACTGAAGCTTTCTTT	CSVLGLNTEAFF
TRBV20-1	TRBJ2-1	many	NA	TGCAGTGCACGGGAGGGGGCAGGGGTGGATGAGCAGTTCTTC	CSAREGAGVDEQFF
TRBV7-8	TRBJ2-5	many	NA	TGTGCCAGCAGCTCAGGCAGGGGAGAGACCCAGTACTTC	CASSSGRGETQYF
TRBV7-2	TRBJ2-7	many	NA	TGTGCCAGCAGCTTCCATTCTCCCACCTACGAGCAGTACTTC	CASSFHSPTYEQYF
TRBV7-2	TRBJ1-4	few	TRBD1	TGTGCCAGCAGCCCTGACAGGGTAGACTTTAACAATGAAAAACTGTTTTTT	CASSPDRVDFNNEKLFF
TRBV28	TRBJ2-3	many	NA	TGTGCCAGCAGTTCGGATACGCAGTATTTT	CASSSDTQYF
TRBV27	TRBJ2-7	many	NA	TGTGCCAGCAGGCCTCCGGGCCTCAGGCAAGGCGAGTACTTC	CASRPPGLRQGEYF
TRBV7-6	TRBJ2-3	few	NA	TGTGCCAGCAGCAGCTCCGCCCGCCGAGGTCTCGGCACAGATACGCAGTATTTT	CASSSSARRGLGTDTQYF
TRBV6-1	TRBJ2-1	few	NA	TGTGCCAGCAGCCCCCTAAGGGCTACGGGGCAGTTCTTC	CASSPLRATGQFF
TRBV11-1	TRBJ2-1	many	NA	TGTGCCAGCAGCCCCGCCGCGCTCTCCTACAATGAGCAGTTCTTC	CASSPAALSYNEQFF
TRBV12-3/TRBV12-4	TRBJ2-1	many	NA	TGTGCCAGCACCGCGCAGATAGGCTCCTACAATGAGCAGTTCTTC	CASTAQIGSYNEQFF
TRBV18	TRBJ2-7	few	NA	TGTGCCAGCTCACCACCGGACGGAACCTACGAGCAGTACTTC	CASSPPDGTYEQYF
TRBV6-2/TRBV6-3	TRBJ2-5	many	NA	TGTGCCAGCAGTTACGCAACAGGGTTCGGGGAGACCCAGTACTTC	CASSYATGFGETQYF
TRBV29-1	TRBJ2-1	NA	NA	TGCAGCGTTGAAAATCACCGGGATGAGCAGTTCTTC	CSVENHRDEQFF
TRBV7-9	TRBJ2-7	many	NA	TGTGCCAGCAGCCTCGACAGTCCCTACGAGCAGTACTTC	CASSLDSPYEQYF
TRBV28	TRBJ2-2	many	NA	TGTGCCTCACAGGGATACACCGGGGAGCTGTTTTTT	CASQGYTGELFF
TRBV7-8	TRBJ2-7	many	TRBD2	TGTGCCAGCAGCCCGGCGGGCGGGGGAAGCTCCTACGAGCAGTACTTC	CASSPAGGGSSYEQYF
TRBV2	TRBJ2-2	many	NA	TGTGCCAGCAGTAAGGTCGTCAACCCTCTCGCAGGGGAGCTGTTTTTT	CASSKVVNPLAGELFF
TRBV5-1	TRBJ1-1	many	TRBD1	TGCGCCAGCAGCTCTACCACAGGGGGCGGAACTGAAGCTTTCTTT	CASSSTTGGGTEAFF
TRBV29-1	TRBJ2-2	many	NA	TGCAGCGTTCACGGGGCCGGACACCCCGGGGAGCTGTTTTTT	CSVHGAGHPGELFF
TRBV15	TRBJ1-5	many	NA	TGTGCCACCAGCAGAGATAGAAACAGGCCCGATCAGCCCCAGCATTTT	CATSRDRNRPDQPQHF
TRBV10-2	TRBJ1-2	NA	NA	TGCGCCAGCAGAGACGACAGCGCTGTTGGCTACACCTTC	CASRDDSAVGYTF
TRBV4-3	TRBJ2-3	many	TRBD1	TGCGCCAGCAGCCAGTTGACAGGGGCACACGATACGCAGTATTTT	CASSQLTGAHDTQYF
TRBV9	TRBJ2-7	few	NA	TGTGCCAGCAGCGTGACCTCGTCCAGTACCCCCTACGAGCAGTACTTC	CASSVTSSSTPYEQYF
TRBV5-1	TRBJ2-7	many	NA	TGCGCCAGCAGCTGGCATCGGGGAACCTCCTACGAGCAGTACTTC	CASSWHRGTSYEQYF
TRBV20-1	TRBJ1-1	NA	NA	TGCAGTGCCCTCATTTTGGACCTCATGAACACTGAAGCTTTCTTT	CSALILDLMNTEAFF
TRBV27	TRBJ2-5	many	NA	TGTGCCAGCAGTTTACTAGCCGCCGGAACCCAGACCCAGTACTTC	CASSLLAAGTQTQYF
TRBV30	TRBJ2-1	NA	NA	TGTGCCTGGATGGCGGGAGCAGGGGACAATGAGCAGTTCTTC	CAWMAGAGDNEQFF
TRBV7-9	TRBJ2-1	many	TRBD1	TGTGCCAGCAGCTTAGGGGGACAGGGAGCCTACAATGAGCAGTTCTTC	CASSLGGQGAYNEQFF
TRBV27	TRBJ2-3	many	TRBD2	TGTGCCAGCAGTAGACTAGCGGCTGGCACAGATACGCAGTATTTT	CASSRLAAGTDTQYF
TRBV7-2	TRBJ2-7	few	NA	TGTGCCAGCAGCTTTGGCCAGATCTCCTACGAGCAGTACTTC	CASSFGQISYEQYF
TRBV4-3	TRBJ1-2	few	NA	TGCGCCAGCAGCCAGGAACAGGGAACCCACCGCCAATGGGATGGCTACGCCTTC	CASSQEQGTHRQWDGYAF
TRBV18	TRBJ1-5	NA	NA	TGTGCCAGCTCACCACGTGGGGATCAGCCCCAGCATTTT	CASSPRGDQPQHF
TRBV3-1	TRBJ2-3	NA	NA	TGTGCCAGCAGCCCAAGTAAAGATACGCAGTATTTT	CASSPSKDTQYF
TRBV2	TRBJ2-1	few	NA	TGTGCCAGCAGCTGGGACCCAGCCGCCACCTCCTACAATGAGCAGTTCTTC	CASSWDPAATSYNEQFF
TRBV5-1	TRBJ1-1	many	NA	TGCGCCAGCAGCTTGGTACCAGGCATGAACACTGAAGCTTTCTTT	CASSLVPGMNTEAFF
TRBV20-1	TRBJ1-6	few	TRBD1	TGCAGTGCCTCGAACAGGGGGCTTCGTAATTCACCCCTCCACTTT	CSASNRGLRNSPLHF
TRBV29-1	TRBJ2-7	many	NA	TGCAGCGCCGAGGTCCGTTACGAGCAGTACTTC	CSAEVRYEQYF
TRBV7-2	TRBJ2-7	many	NA	TGTGCCAGCAGCCAAAGGTCCGAGCAGTACTTC	CASSQRSEQYF
TRBV7-3	TRBJ2-2	many	NA	TGTGCCAGCAGCTTAACGGGAAACGGGGAGCTGTTTTTT	CASSLTGNGELFF
TRBV12-3/TRBV12-4	TRBJ2-1	many	NA	TGTGCCAGCAATCACCGGGTCGGGGGCCTTCACAATGAGCAGTTCTTC	CASNHRVGGLHNEQFF
TRBV9	TRBJ2-7	many	NA	TGTGCCAGAAAGACAGGAGGTTTCTTC	CARKTGGFF
TRBV6-2/TRBV6-3	TRBJ2-1	NA	TRBD2	TGTGCCAGCAGTTTAACGACTAGCGGGGGGCCCTACAATGAGCAGTTCTTC	CASSLTTSGGPYNEQFF
TRBV7-9	TRBJ2-1	many	NA	TGTGCCAGCAGCTTAGGGGGACTGAGTGAGCAGTTCTTC	CASSLGGLSEQFF
TRBV12-3/TRBV12-4	TRBJ1-2	many	NA	TGTGCCAGCAGTTTCTGGGGATCTGGCTACACCTTC	CASSFWGSGYTF
TRBV5-1	TRBJ2-3	many	TRBD1	TGCGCCAGCAGCCTCGACAGGGTAACAGATACGCAGTATTTT	CASSLDRVTDTQYF
TRBV5-6	TRBJ1-4	many	NA	TGTGCCAGCAGCTCCGGTCGGAGTGGCGGTGAAAAACTGTTTTTT	CASSSGRSGGEKLFF
TRBV7-9	TRBJ1-1	few	TRBD1	TGTGCCAGCAGCTCTCCGACAGGGGTGGTCACTGAAGCTTTCTTT	CASSSPTGVVTEAFF